This entry is about one T cell receptor (gamma chain). This clone counts as large (0.1 to 1%). It lacks a known antigen. It has no much larger one-base neighbor in the sample; base qualities were not kept. The treatment or condition label here, explained by the study, means: microbial phosphoantigen (E)-4-hydroxy-3-methyl-but-2-enyl pyrophosphate, approximately 10 nM. Following expansion, live CD3+ TCRgammadelta+ Vgamma9+ Vdelta2+ T cells were FACS-sorted using a FACS Aria III. PBMC were pulsed for one day with 7.5 to 10 nM HMBPP, then washed three times before expansion. Expansion of the cultures lasted around 15 days, and IL-2 was replenished every 3 to 4 days. Following the one-day stimulant pulse, the cells were washed three times and then grown in medium with 95 to 100 U/mL IL-2. Peripheral blood mononuclear cells were isolated by Lymphoprep gradient centrifugation and cryopreserved in liquid nitrogen before culture.

The library was generated by 5' RACE. The RNeasy Micro Kit was used to extract RNA from about 10,000 sorted cells per sample. Libraries were prepared using template-switch reverse transcription and then PCR amplification of the CDR3gamma and CDR3delta regions. The amplicons were sequenced on an Illumina MiSeq with the V2 300 kit, which gave 150 bp paired-end reads. For the original study's pipeline: Read quality was checked with FastQC version 0.11.8. Using MiXCR version 3.0.3, reads were aligned to GenBank TRG or TRD reference genes to build the CDR3 sequences. MiXCR ran with default parameters, except that TRDD assembly used 3 instead of 5 consecutive nucleotides. Repertoire analyses, including normalized Shannon-Wiener diversity, clonotype tracking and multidimensional scaling, were performed with VDJtools version 1.2.1 under default settings. CDR3 sequences that were out of frame or contained stop codons were removed from analysis. TCRdb reran clone calling on the public reads with CATT; rows sharing one DNA sequence were then combined. TCRdb's processing, not the authors', yielded these V and J calls. The sample contains about 150 gamma-chain clones, 6% to 7.5% of them found a single time. Clones ranked in the top ten supply about 66% of the sample.

This sample stems from a study of in vitro expanded adult blood gammadelta T cells (dated by TCRdb to 2020 to 2022). Concerning the study at large: Sort purity ranged from about 94% to 100% Vgamma9Vdelta2 cells among T cells. The study compared the TCR repertoire of Vgamma9Vdelta2 T cells expanded in vitro with a mistletoe-extract drug against those expanded with HMBPP or zoledronate. Each donor's cells were separately stimulated with HMBPP, zoledronate or AbnobaViscum P, and TRG and TRD CDR3 repertoires were sequenced for every condition. The TCR repertoire analysis included three subjects. Results and caveats for the whole study, not just this receptor: Each donor had a private TRDV2 repertoire shared between treatments, and in multidimensional scaling the TRD repertoires clustered by subject rather than by stimulant. All repertoires came from in vitro expanded cultures of cells from healthy donors, not from patients treated with mistletoe. Top TRGV9 CDR3 clonotypes were largely public, being shared across donors and across all three stimulation conditions. CDR3 length, diversity and J usage of AbnobaViscum P-expanded Vgamma9Vdelta2 repertoires were found to be similar to those of HMBPP- and zoledronate-expanded repertoires, which suggested a polyclonal response.

The CDR3 contains 16 residues, cysteine and phenylalanine counted. Here the CDR3 DNA is all that survives: 48 bases in frame from base 1. V has 5 bases trimmed and J has 4 bases trimmed; junction bases matching no gene number 5. Based on the germline V gene (reference sequence), the CDR1 and CDR2 sequences are GITISATS and ISYDGTV. Here the sequenced sample was gamma-delta T cells from peripheral blood expanded in culture, taken from an in vitro culture stimulated with HMBPP. The TCR comes from an adult in good health. The rearrangement combines TRGV9 with TRGJP. The nucleotide sequence is given as TGTGCCTTGTGGGCGATACAAGAGTTGGGCAAAAAAATCAAGGTATTT. This translates into CALWAIQELGKKIKVF.